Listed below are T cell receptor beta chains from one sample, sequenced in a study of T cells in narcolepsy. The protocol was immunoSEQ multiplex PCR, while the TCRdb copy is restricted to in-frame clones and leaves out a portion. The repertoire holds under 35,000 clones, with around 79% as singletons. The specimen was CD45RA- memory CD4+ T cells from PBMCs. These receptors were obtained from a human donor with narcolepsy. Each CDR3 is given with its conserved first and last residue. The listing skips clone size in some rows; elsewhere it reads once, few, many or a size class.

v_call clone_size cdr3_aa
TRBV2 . CASSPGWDEQYF
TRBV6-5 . CASSPRGSWADTQYF
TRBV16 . CASSQITGNQPQHF
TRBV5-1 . CASSLVQGPNEKLFF
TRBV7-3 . CASSLTVGSGTDTQYF
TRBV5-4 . CASSSDPPLTDTQYF
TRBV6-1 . CASTIEGVATEAFF
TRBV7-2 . CASSSLPDKELFF
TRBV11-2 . CASSLAAGAGTEAFF
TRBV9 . CASSEQGSDSPLHF
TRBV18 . CASSPLGTGADTQYF
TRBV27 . CASSPSSTGAGEQFF
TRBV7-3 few CASSPTSATGELFF
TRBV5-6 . CTSSLRTSGTVTDTQYF
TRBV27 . CASSSPGNTIYF
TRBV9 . CASSVVLDGEQYF